What follows are 4 T cell receptor beta chains derived from one specimen sequenced in a study of T cells after somatic rescue of genetic block. Using immunoSEQ multiplex PCR, the repertoire was profiled, and TCRdb retains in-frame clones only, with some absent. Of about 52,000 clones in the sample, 96% are singletons; the top ten hold approximately 0.07%. Source material: peripheral blood mononuclear cells (PBMCs). Every receptor here comes from a child younger than two.

Concerning this clone: A junction boundary mismatches the germline segment, possibly from a read error. V usage is TRBV4-1 and J usage is TRBJ1-3; 11 positions match TRBD1. Germline V gene data show CDR1 as MGHRA and CDR2 as YSYEKL. The CDR3 has 16 amino acids. The CDR3 protein is CASSHDPGTGGSTIYF. Here the CDR3 DNA reads TGCGCCAGCAGCCATGACCCCGGGACAGGGGGAAGCACCATATATTTT.

The chain carries TRBV6-1 and TRBJ1-1; no reliable D call. The germline gives CDR1 MNHNS, CDR2 SASEGT. V shed 8 bases and J shed 1 base, with 5 bases lying between them. The CDR3 is 11 amino acids. The CDR3 sequence is CASGSNTEAFF. Here the CDR3 DNA reads TGTGCCAGCGGGTCGAACACTGAAGCTTTCTTT.

The rearrangement links TRBV27 to TRBJ1-2; D is undetermined. V lost 2 bases to trimming and J lost 2 bases, with 12 bases between them. Per the germline V gene, CDR1 is MNHEY and CDR2 is SMNVEV (reference sequence). This CDR3 contains 15 residues. CDR3 bases: TGTGCCAGCAGTTTAACGGGCGCCTACAACTATGGCTACACCTTC. Its protein is CASSLTGAYNYGYTF.

The chain links TRBV28 to TRBJ1-2; D gene uncertain. V lost 9 bases, J lost 8 bases, and 13 bases lay in between. This CDR3 is 11 amino acids long. In germline, CDR1 is MDHEN, CDR2 SYDVKM. The CDR3 is CASRGLGGYTF. The CDR3 nucleotides read TGTGCCAGTCGAGGTTTGGGCGGCTACACCTTC.